This T cell receptor (beta chain) stems from a study of OX40 agonist ivuxolimab in advanced cancers. About the study: Of mixed ages from roughly 23 to 85 and averaging 60 years, the group was about 80% male. Study results and limitations: More expanded clones were seen, on average, in CD8+ T cells than in CD4+.

The protocol was immunoSEQ multiplex PCR, while the TCRdb copy is restricted to in-frame clones and leaves out a portion. The sample records fewer than 65,000 clones, 85% to 90% being singletons. Exclusion of a patient followed from autoimmune disease history or systemic immunosuppression. This clone has only one observation. Its antigen is as yet unknown. The V end was cut by 6 bases, the J end by 5 bases, with 8 bases between. This CDR3 contains 11 residues. From germline, CDR1 is MDHEN and CDR2 SYDVKM. The material sequenced was CD4+ or CD8+ T cells sorted from blood, taken in a trial of the OX40 agonist ivuxolimab. This chain uses TRBV28 with TRBJ2-7; D is uncertain. The origin of this receptor is an adult with an advanced solid tumor such as melanoma, head and neck, liver or kidney cancer. This chain's CDR3 is CASSSWDEQYF. CDR3 bases: TGTGCCAGCAGCTCCTGGGACGAGCAGTACTTC.